These T cell receptor beta chains were read from a single sample in a study of Ad26.COV2.S vaccination and SARS-CoV-2 variants. Assay: immunoSEQ multiplex PCR; the TCRdb copy retains only in-frame clones and omits some. The data hold 450,000 to 550,000 clones, with 80% to 90% observed a single time. Sequenced material: peripheral blood, taken in a trial of Ad26.COV2.S vaccine versus placebo. The receptors come from a person aged 18-65 years who received the Ad26.COV2.S COVID-19 vaccine or a placebo. The CDR3 runs from the conserved cysteine through the conserved F or W. D genes are given only for firm matches. Size is stated for part of the rows, as once, few or many counts, or as a class when the clone is expanded.

v_call: TRBV7-9; j_call: TRBJ2-2; clone_size: .; d_call: TRBD2; cdr3_nt: TGTGCCAGCAGCTTACCCCAGGATCATGCAGCGGGGTACGGGGAGCTGTTTTTT; cdr3_aa: CASSLPQDHAAGYGELFF
v_call: TRBV3-1/TRBV3-2; j_call: TRBJ2-7; clone_size: .; d_call: .; cdr3_nt: TGTGCCAGCAGCCAACTGTCAGGGGGGGGCTACGAGCAGTACTTC; cdr3_aa: CASSQLSGGGYEQYF
v_call: TRBV27; j_call: TRBJ1-1; clone_size: .; d_call: TRBD1; cdr3_nt: TGTGCCAGCAGATTCAAGTACAGGGGGCTGGGTGACACTGAAGCTTTCTTT; cdr3_aa: CASRFKYRGLGDTEAFF
v_call: TRBV27; j_call: TRBJ1-5; clone_size: .; d_call: TRBD1; cdr3_nt: TGTGCCAGCAGGTTAAAAGGGGGCAGCAATCAGCCCCAGCATTTT; cdr3_aa: CASRLKGGSNQPQHF
v_call: TRBV11-2; j_call: TRBJ2-1; clone_size: .; d_call: .; cdr3_nt: TGTGCCAGCAGCCTTTCACAGGGTCACGAGCAGTTCTTC; cdr3_aa: CASSLSQGHEQFF
v_call: TRBV18; j_call: TRBJ2-2; clone_size: .; d_call: .; cdr3_nt: TGTGCCAGCTCACCAGTCCTTACGAACACCGGGGAGCTGTTTTTT; cdr3_aa: CASSPVLTNTGELFF
v_call: TRBV6-6; j_call: TRBJ2-3; clone_size: .; d_call: TRBD1; cdr3_nt: TGTGCCAGCAGTCACAGGGGGCGTCTCACAGATACGCAGTATTTT; cdr3_aa: CASSHRGRLTDTQYF
v_call: TRBV2; j_call: TRBJ1-6; clone_size: few; d_call: .; cdr3_nt: TGTGCCAGCAGTGGAGAGACAGGAGGGTCCCTCCACTTT; cdr3_aa: CASSGETGGSLHF
v_call: TRBV3-1/TRBV3-2; j_call: TRBJ2-7; clone_size: .; d_call: .; cdr3_nt: TGTGCCAGCAGCCCTTTTTACGTTGTGGCTAAAGATTATTCTCACGAGCAGTACTTC; cdr3_aa: CASSPFYVVAKDYSHEQYF
v_call: TRBV18; j_call: TRBJ2-1; clone_size: .; d_call: .; cdr3_nt: TGTGCCAGCTCAACGTCACCGGGAGAGCAGTTCTTC; cdr3_aa: CASSTSPGEQFF